The 23 T cell receptor beta chains below were found in one sample sequenced in a study of Graves' ophthalmopathy and Graves' hyperthyroidism. Transcripts of RNA were the source for amplifying TCR beta CDR3 regions. The first-round RT-PCR employed HTBI primers together with the Qiagen OneStep RT-PCR kit. A multiplex PCR was then performed as the second round. TCRdb analysed the multiplex PCR reads with MiXCR anew, one entry per CDR3 protein. The sample gives under 200,000 distinct CDR3 sequences, around two fifths of which show up once; around 5.8% is in the top ten. Sequenced material: peripheral blood. These receptor sequences come from a woman aged 40 to 50 with Graves' ophthalmopathy.

This clonotype was seen repeatedly, ten times or more. The chain has TRBV20-1 and TRBJ1-2, with 9 bases lining up with TRBD1. The CDR3 sequence is 17 residues long. The V and J ends lost 0 bases and 3 bases, in that order; junction bases with no gene match: 11. Per germline, CDR1 DFQATT and CDR2 SNEGSKA (reference sequence). The CDR3 here is CSARDQGTGRFYYGYTF. The CDR3 region has the DNA TGCAGTGCTAGAGATCAGGGGACAGGGCGCTTTTACTATGGCTACACCTTC.

The V call is TRBV29-1, the J call TRBJ1-1; D not certain. Germline V gene sequence: CDR1 SQVTM, CDR2 ANQGSEA. The V end was cut by 0 bases, the J end by 2 bases, with 16 bases between. The length of the CDR3 is 16 residues. The CDR3 sequence: CSVEDYSGSLNTEAFF. DNA for the CDR3: TGCAGCGTTGAAGATTATTCGGGGAGCCTTAACACTGAAGCTTTCTTT.

This clonotype was recorded at least ten times. The CDR3 DNA follows: TGTGCCAGCAGCCGAAGACAGGTTGAAGCTTTCTTT. Protein sequence: CASSRRQVEAFF. The chain uses TRBV7-9 and TRBJ1-1; perhaps TRBD1 as D (6 bases). The CDR3 loop spans 12 amino acids. V lost 5 bases and J 7 bases, leaving 11 bases between the germline ends. Per germline, CDR1 SEHNR and CDR2 FQNEAQ (reference sequence).

This clonotype was seen many times. V is TRBV7-2 and J is TRBJ2-6; D gene uncertain. Trimming took 7 bases from V and 4 from J, leaving 8 bases between them. This CDR3 has 13 amino acids. From germline, CDR1 is SGHTA and CDR2 FQGNSA. This CDR3 is CASTGPGANVLTF. CDR3 in DNA: TGTGCCAGCACCGGGCCCGGGGCCAACGTCCTGACTTTC.

This clonotype was found many times. The genes are TRBV29-1 and TRBJ2-2, with 7 bases matching TRBD1. CDR1 SQVTM and CDR2 ANQGSEA come from the germline V gene. CDR3 length equals 13 residues. Unmatched junction bases numbered 6, after V lost 5 bases and J lost 6 bases. CDR3: CSVRQGDAGELFF. CDR3 nucleotides: TGCAGCGTTCGCCAGGGGGATGCCGGGGAGCTGTTTTTT.

The rearrangement links TRBV11-2 to TRBJ2-7; 8 nucleotides align to TRBD1. V shed 4 bases and J 2 bases; nucleotides not matched to a gene: 10. This CDR3 region has 16 residues. The germline V gene has CDR1 SGHAT and CDR2 FQNNGV. This chain's CDR3 is CASSSYRTGRTYEQYF. The CDR3, as DNA: TGTGCCAGCAGCTCGTACCGGACAGGGAGGACCTACGAGCAGTACTTC.

This clonotype was observed at least ten times. The chain employs TRBV5-1 and TRBJ2-3; TRBD2 matches 13 bases. Looked up from germline, CDR1 is SGHRS and CDR2 is YFSETQ. CDR3 length: 17 residues. Trimming removed 0 bases from V and 4 bases from J; junction bases left unmatched: 5. This chain's CDR3 is CASSLARLAGGSDTQYF. Written as DNA, the CDR3 is TGCGCCAGCAGCTTGGCCCGACTAGCGGGGGGCTCAGATACGCAGTATTTT.

This clonotype appeared many times. V gene TRBV5-1 combines with J gene TRBJ1-1; D is possibly TRBD1 (5 bases). V was cut by 3 bases and J by 5 bases, with 14 bases left in between. The germline V gene encodes CDR1 SGHRS and CDR2 YFSETQ. The CDR3 has 14 amino acids. This chain's CDR3 is CASSWGSGGTEAFF. CDR3 DNA: TGCGCCAGCAGCTGGGGGTCCGGGGGGACTGAAGCTTTCTTT.

The chain uses TRBV28 and TRBJ2-3, with D tentatively TRBD2 (7 bases). The V and J ends lost 10 bases and 2 bases respectively, with 19 bases between them. Germline CDR1 and CDR2: MDHEN and SYDVKM. CDR3 length: 15 residues. The CDR3 here is CATLGGAENTDTQYF. In DNA, the CDR3 is TGTGCCACCCTTGGGGGGGCGGAAAACACAGATACGCAGTATTTT.

The gene calls are TRBV11-2 and TRBJ2-5, with 7 bases identical to TRBD2. Looked up from germline, CDR1 is SGHAT and CDR2 is FQNNGV. V dropped 8 bases and J dropped 4; count of bases not matched to a gene: 16. The CDR3 loop spans 16 amino acids. CDR3 protein: CASSSRAGAGPETQYF. Here the CDR3 DNA reads TGTGCCAGCTCTTCTAGGGCGGGAGCGGGGCCAGAGACCCAGTACTTC.

This clonotype was observed many times. The chain joins TRBV20-1 to TRBJ2-7, with TRBD1 identical over 10 bases. The CDR3 runs to 13 residues. Germline V gives CDR1 DFQATT, CDR2 SNEGSKA (reference sequence). After removal of 5 bases from V and 7 bases from J, the junction contained 8 bases not matched to a gene. Here the CDR3 reads CSARQGALNEQYF. As DNA, the CDR3 is TGCAGTGCTCGACAGGGGGCGCTTAATGAGCAGTACTTC.

The table lists this clonotype with many counts. The CDR3 protein is CASRTTGTSEQYF. The CDR3 nucleotides are TGTGCCAGCAGGACCACCGGGACAAGCGAGCAGTACTTC. The chain combines TRBV12-3 or TRBV12-4 with TRBJ2-7, with D possibly being TRBD1 (6 bases). The CDR3 has 13 residues. V was trimmed by 6 bases and J by 6 bases, leaving 15 bases between them.

The chain joins TRBV20-1 to TRBJ1-5; a possible D gene is TRBD1 (5 bases). The V end lost 7 bases, the J end lost 7 bases, and 14 bases lay between the germline ends. The CDR3 has 12 residues. Per the germline V gene, CDR1 is DFQATT and CDR2 is SNEGSKA (reference sequence). This chain's CDR3 is CSVIKGTQPQHF. CDR3 in DNA: TGCAGTGTGATTAAGGGGACGCAGCCCCAGCATTTT.

This CDR3 is CASSGVRGHYEQYF. In DNA, the CDR3 is TGTGCCAGCAGTGGGGTCCGGGGGCACTACGAGCAGTACTTC. The rearrangement links TRBV12-3 or TRBV12-4 to TRBJ2-7, with D possibly called TRBD1 or TRBD2 (6 bases each). The CDR3 loop spans 14 amino acids. Trimming stripped 5 bases from V and 3 bases from J, with 14 bases between.

The table lists this clonotype with many counts. The chain uses TRBV7-2 and TRBJ2-7, with D tentatively TRBD2 (6 bases). The CDR3 is made up of 14 amino acids. The germline CDR1 and CDR2 sequences are SGHTA and FQGNSA. V gave up 5 bases and J gave up 0 bases, with 11 bases separating them. For the CDR3, the DNA is TGTGCCAGCAGCCCCGGGACTCTCTCCTACGAGCAGTACTTC. This encodes CASSPGTLSYEQYF.

This clonotype was observed many times. The chain links TRBV6-5 to TRBJ1-3, with TRBD1 identical over 7 bases. The V gene end was trimmed by 2 bases and the J gene end by 0 bases; junction bases not matched to a gene: 7. Germline V gene sequence: CDR1 MNHEY, CDR2 SVGAGI. CDR3 length: 17 residues. The CDR3 bases are TGTGCCAGCAGTTACAGGGGGCCCAGTTTCTCTGGAAACACCATATATTTT. It is translated as CASSYRGPSFSGNTIYF.

At least ten counts were recorded for this clonotype. The chain has TRBV7-3 and TRBJ1-1; a possible D gene is TRBD1 (5 bases). V shed 5 bases and J shed 1 base, with 14 bases lying between them. Germline values: CDR1 SGHTA, CDR2 FQGTGA. This CDR3 is 15 amino acids long. The CDR3 is CASSRVRGPNTEAFF. CDR3 DNA: TGTGCCAGCAGCAGAGTGAGGGGTCCGAACACTGAAGCTTTCTTT.

This chain uses TRBV3-1 with TRBJ1-6, with TRBD1 identical over 10 bases. The J segment lost 10 bases and the V segment lost 3 bases, leaving 9 bases of the junction unmatched. CDR3 length: 16 residues. Germline assignment: CDR1 LGHDT and CDR2 YNNKEL (reference sequence). CDR3 residues: CASSHGPGQGRSPLHF. CDR3 sequence (DNA): TGTGCCAGCAGCCATGGACCGGGACAGGGGAGATCACCCCTCCACTTT.

In its sample, this clonotype was seen many times. The chain recombines TRBV20-1 with TRBJ2-2; a possible D gene is TRBD1 (5 bases). CDR3 length: 12 residues. V lost 5 bases and J 6 bases, leaving 10 bases between the germline ends. Germline-derived CDR1 and CDR2 are DFQATT and SNEGSKA (reference sequence). CDR3 amino acids: CSAFRVAGELFF. CDR3 bases: TGCAGTGCTTTCAGGGTCGCCGGGGAGCTGTTTTTT.

This clonotype was seen at least ten times. This rearrangement joins TRBV15 to TRBJ1-6; TRBD1 matches 7 bases. Trimming removed 2 bases from V and 7 bases from J; junction bases left unmatched: 8. Germline CDR1 LNHNV, CDR2 YYDKDF (reference sequence). CDR3 length: 16 amino acids. For the CDR3, the DNA is TGTGCCACCAGCAGAAATTACAGGGGAGAGAATTCACCCCTCCACTTT. It encodes CATSRNYRGENSPLHF. The whole variable domain, filled in from reference TRBV15 and TRBJ1-6, reads DAMVIQNPRYQVTQFGKPVTLSCSQTLNHNVMYWYQQKSSQAPKLLFHYYDKDFNNEADTPDNFQSRRPNTSFCFLDIRSPGLGDTAMYLCATSRNYRGENSPLHFGNGTRLTVT.

The chain carries TRBV6-1 and TRBJ1-1; tentatively, D is TRBD1 (6 bases). Germline values: CDR1 MNHNS, CDR2 SASEGT. The CDR3 extends over 13 amino acids. The V and J ends lost 11 bases and 5 bases respectively, with 18 bases between them. The CDR3 reads CASTLAQGTEAFF. CDR3 nucleotide sequence: TGTGCCTCGACCCTTGCCCAGGGGACTGAAGCTTTCTTT.

Many counts were recorded for this clonotype. The chain employs TRBV6-2 or TRBV6-3 and TRBJ1-5, with D hard to call. Trimming pared 8 bases from V and 3 bases from J, leaving 17 bases between. The CDR3 runs 15 residues. Germline assignment: CDR1 MNHEY and CDR2 SVGEGT. CDR3 bases: TGTGCCAGCCGGTGGGGAGGGTTCGCCAATCAGCCCCAGCATTTT. Protein sequence: CASRWGGFANQPQHF.

The chain's CDR3 is CASSYSFSTGDYEQYF. The CDR3 coding sequence is TGTGCCAGCAGTTACTCGTTCTCGACGGGGGACTACGAGCAGTACTTC. V is TRBV6-2 or TRBV6-3 and J is TRBJ2-7; tentatively, D is TRBD2 (6 bases). CDR3 size: 16 residues. The ends were cut back, 0 bases at V and 3 bases at J, with 15 bases in the middle. Germline CDR1 and CDR2: MNHEY and SVGEGT.